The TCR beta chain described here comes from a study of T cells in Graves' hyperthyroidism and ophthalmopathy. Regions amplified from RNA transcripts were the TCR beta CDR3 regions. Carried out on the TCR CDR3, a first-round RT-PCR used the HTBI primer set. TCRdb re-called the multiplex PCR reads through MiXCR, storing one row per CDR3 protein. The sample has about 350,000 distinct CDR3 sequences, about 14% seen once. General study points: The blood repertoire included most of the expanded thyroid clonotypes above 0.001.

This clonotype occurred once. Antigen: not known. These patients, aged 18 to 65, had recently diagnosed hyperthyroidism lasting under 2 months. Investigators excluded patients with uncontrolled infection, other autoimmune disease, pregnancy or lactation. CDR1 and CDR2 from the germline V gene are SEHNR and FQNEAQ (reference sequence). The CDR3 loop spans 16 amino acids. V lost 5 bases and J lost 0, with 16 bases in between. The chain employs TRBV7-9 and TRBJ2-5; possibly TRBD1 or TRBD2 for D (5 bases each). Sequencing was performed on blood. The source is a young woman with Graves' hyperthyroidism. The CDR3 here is CASSLGKGPYQETQYF. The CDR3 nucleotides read TGTGCCAGCAGCCTCGGGAAGGGACCGTACCAAGAGACCCAGTACTTC. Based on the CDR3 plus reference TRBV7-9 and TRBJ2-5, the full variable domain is DTGVSQNPRHKITKRGQNVTFRCDPISEHNRLYWYRQTLGQGPEFLTYFQNEAQLEKSRLLSDRFSAERPKGSFSTLEIQRTEQGDSAMYLCASSLGKGPYQETQYFGPGTRLLVL.